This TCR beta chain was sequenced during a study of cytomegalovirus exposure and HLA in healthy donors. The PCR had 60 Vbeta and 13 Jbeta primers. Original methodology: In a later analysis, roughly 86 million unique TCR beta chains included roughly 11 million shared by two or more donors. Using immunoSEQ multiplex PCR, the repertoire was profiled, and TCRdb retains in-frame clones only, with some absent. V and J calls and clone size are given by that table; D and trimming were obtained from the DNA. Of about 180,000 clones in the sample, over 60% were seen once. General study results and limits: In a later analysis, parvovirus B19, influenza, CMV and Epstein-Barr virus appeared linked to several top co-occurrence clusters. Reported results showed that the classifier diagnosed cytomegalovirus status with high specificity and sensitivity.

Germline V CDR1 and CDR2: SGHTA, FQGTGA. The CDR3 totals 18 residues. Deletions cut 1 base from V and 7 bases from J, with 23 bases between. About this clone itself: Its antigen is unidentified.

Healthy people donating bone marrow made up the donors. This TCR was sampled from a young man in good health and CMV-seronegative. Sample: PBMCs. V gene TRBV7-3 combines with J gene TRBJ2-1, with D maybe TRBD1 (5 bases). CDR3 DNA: TGTGCCAGCAGCTTAAACACCGCGAGGCAGGGAAGTAGGAATGAGCAGTTCTTC. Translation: CASSLNTARQGSRNEQFF.